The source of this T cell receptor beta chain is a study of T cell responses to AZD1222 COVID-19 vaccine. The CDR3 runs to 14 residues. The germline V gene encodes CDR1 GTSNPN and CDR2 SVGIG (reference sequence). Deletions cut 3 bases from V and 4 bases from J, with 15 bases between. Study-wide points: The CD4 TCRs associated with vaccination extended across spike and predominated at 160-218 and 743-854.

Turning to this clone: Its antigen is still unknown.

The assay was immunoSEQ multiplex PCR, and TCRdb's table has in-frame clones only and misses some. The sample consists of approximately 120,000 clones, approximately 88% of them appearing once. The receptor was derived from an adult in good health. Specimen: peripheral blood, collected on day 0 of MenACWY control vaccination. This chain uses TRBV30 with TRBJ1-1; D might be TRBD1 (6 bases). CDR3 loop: CAWRRDTLGTEAFF. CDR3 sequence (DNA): TGTGCCTGGAGGAGGGACACTCTGGGCACTGAAGCTTTCTTT.